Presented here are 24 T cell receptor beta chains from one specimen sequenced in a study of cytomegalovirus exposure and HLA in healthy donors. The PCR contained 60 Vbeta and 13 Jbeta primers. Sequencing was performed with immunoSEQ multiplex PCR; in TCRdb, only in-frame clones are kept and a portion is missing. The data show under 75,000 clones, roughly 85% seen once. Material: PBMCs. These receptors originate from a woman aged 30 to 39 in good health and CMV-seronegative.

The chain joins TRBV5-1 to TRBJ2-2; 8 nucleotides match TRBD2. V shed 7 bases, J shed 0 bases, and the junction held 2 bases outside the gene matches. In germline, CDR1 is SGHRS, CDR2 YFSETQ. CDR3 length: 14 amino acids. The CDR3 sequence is CASHSGANTGELFF. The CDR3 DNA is TGCGCCAGCCATAGCGGGGCGAACACCGGGGAGCTGTTTTTT. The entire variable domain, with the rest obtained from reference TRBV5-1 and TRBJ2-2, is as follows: KAGVTQTPRYLIKTRGQQVTLSCSPISGHRSVSWYQQTPGQGLQFLFEYFSETQRNKGNFPGRFSGRQFSNSRSEMNVSTLELGDSALYLCASHSGANTGELFFGEGSRLTVL.

The CDR3 nucleotides read TGTGCCAGTAGTATAGGAGGTTTAATCCCGAACACTGAAGCTTTCTTT. Amino acid sequence: CASSIGGLIPNTEAFF. This chain connects TRBV19 to TRBJ1-1; no definite D call. Looked up from germline, CDR1 is LNHDA and CDR2 is SQIVND (reference sequence). Trimming took 1 base from V and 1 from J, leaving 13 bases between them. The CDR3 is 16 amino acids.

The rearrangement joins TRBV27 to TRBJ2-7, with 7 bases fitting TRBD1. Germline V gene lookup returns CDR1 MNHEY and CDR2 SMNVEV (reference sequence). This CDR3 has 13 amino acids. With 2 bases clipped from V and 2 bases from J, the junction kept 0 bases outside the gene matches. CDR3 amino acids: CASSLGTAYEQYF. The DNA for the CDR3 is TGTGCCAGCAGTTTAGGGACAGCCTACGAGCAGTACTTC.

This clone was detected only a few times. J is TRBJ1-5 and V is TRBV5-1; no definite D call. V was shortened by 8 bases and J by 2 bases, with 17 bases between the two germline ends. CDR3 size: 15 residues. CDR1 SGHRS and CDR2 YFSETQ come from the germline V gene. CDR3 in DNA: TGCGCCAGTCCTTCCGGGGTTTGTGGCAATCAGCCCCAGCATTTT. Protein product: CASPSGVCGNQPQHF.

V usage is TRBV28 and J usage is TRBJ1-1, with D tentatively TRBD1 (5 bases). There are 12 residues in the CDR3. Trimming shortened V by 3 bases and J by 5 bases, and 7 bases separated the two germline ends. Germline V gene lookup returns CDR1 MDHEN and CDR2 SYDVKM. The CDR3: CASSFGGTEAFF. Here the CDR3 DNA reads TGTGCCAGCAGTTTCGGGGGAACTGAAGCTTTCTTT.

The CDR3 sequence: CASSLASGSSTGELFF. The CDR3, as DNA: TGTGCCAGCAGCTTAGCAAGCGGGAGCAGTACCGGGGAGCTGTTTTTT. The gene calls are TRBV11-2 and TRBJ2-2; 8 nucleotides agree with TRBD2. Trimming at V came to 1 base and at J to 5 bases, leaving 6 bases not matched to a gene. This CDR3 comprises 16 residues. CDR1 and CDR2 from the germline V gene are SGHAT and FQNNGV.

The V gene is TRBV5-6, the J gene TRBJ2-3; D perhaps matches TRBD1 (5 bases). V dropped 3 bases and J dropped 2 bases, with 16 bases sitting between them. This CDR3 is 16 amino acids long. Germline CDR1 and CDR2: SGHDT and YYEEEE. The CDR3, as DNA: TGTGCCAGCAGCTCCACAGGTTCGTGGGTCACAGATACGCAGTATTTT. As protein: CASSSTGSWVTDTQYF.

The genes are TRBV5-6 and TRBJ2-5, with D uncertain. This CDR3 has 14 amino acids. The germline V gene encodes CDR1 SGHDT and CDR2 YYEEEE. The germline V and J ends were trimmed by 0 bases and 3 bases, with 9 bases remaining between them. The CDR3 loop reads CASSLGRGEETQYF. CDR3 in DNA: TGTGCCAGCAGCTTGGGTAGAGGAGAAGAGACCCAGTACTTC.

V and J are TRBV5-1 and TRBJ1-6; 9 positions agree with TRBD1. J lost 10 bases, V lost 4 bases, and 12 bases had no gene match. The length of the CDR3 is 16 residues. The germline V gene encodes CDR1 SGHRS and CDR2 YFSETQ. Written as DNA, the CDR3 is TGCGCCAGCAGCCCACACAACAGGGGGCTGCGATCACCCCTCCACTTT. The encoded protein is CASSPHNRGLRSPLHF.

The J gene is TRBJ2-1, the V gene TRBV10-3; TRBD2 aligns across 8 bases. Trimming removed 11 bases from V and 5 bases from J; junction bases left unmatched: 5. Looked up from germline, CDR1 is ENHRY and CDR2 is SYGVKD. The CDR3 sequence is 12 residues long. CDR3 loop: CALKTSDNEQFF. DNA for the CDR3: TGTGCCCTTAAGACTAGCGACAATGAGCAGTTCTTC.

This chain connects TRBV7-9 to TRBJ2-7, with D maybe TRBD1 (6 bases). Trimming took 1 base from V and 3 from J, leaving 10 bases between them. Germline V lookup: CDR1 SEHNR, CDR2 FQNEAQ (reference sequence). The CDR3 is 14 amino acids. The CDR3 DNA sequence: TGTGCCAGCAGCTTAGTGTCCAGGGGCTACGAGCAGTACTTC. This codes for CASSLVSRGYEQYF.

For the CDR3, the DNA is TGTGCCAGCAGTGAAGCTGTCGGGGACACTGAAGCTTTCTTT. It codes for CASSEAVGDTEAFF. The chain is built from TRBV2 and TRBJ1-1; no clear D gene. CDR1 and CDR2 from the germline V gene are SNHLY and FYNNEI. The CDR3 totals 14 residues. V gave up 0 bases and J gave up 3 bases, with 8 bases separating them.

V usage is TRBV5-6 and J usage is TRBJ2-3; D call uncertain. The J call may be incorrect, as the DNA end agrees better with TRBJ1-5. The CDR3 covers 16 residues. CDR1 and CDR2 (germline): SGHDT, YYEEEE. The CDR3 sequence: CASSLLAGGPEDTQHF. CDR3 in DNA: TGTGCCAGCAGCTTACTAGCGGGAGGGCCGGAGGATACGCAGCATTTT.

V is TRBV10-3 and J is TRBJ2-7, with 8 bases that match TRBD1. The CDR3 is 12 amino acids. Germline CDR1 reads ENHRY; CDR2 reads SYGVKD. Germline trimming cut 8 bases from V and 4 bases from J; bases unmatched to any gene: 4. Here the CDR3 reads CAIGDRKYEQYF. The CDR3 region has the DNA TGTGCCATCGGGGACAGGAAGTACGAGCAGTACTTC.

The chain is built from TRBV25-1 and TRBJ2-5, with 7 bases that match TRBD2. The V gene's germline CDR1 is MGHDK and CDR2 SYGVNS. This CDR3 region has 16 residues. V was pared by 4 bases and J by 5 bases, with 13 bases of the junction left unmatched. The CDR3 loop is CASSGYILGAGETQYF. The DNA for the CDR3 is TGTGCCAGCAGTGGATATATACTAGGAGCGGGGGAGACCCAGTACTTC.

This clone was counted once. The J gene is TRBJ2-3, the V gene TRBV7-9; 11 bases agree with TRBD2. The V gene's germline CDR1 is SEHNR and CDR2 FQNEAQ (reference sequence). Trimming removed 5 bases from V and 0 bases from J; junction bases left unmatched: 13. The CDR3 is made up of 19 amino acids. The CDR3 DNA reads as TGTGCCAGCAGCCCGTGGCTAGCGGGAGGCCCTCTTAGCACAGATACGCAGTATTTT. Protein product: CASSPWLAGGPLSTDTQYF.

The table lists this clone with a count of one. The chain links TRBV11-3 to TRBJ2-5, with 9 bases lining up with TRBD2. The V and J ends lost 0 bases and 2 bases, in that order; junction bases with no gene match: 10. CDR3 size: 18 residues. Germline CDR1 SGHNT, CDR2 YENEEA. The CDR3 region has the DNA TGTGCCAGCAGCTTAGATGGGAGGGCTAGCGGGGAACAAGAGACCCAGTACTTC. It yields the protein CASSLDGRASGEQETQYF.

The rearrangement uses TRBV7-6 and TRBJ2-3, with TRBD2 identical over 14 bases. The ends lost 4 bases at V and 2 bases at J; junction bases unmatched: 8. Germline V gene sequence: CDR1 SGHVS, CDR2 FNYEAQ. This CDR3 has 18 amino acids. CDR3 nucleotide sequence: TGTGCCAGCAGCTCGCTCGGGACTAGCGGGAGTTACACAGATACGCAGTATTTT. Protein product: CASSSLGTSGSYTDTQYF.

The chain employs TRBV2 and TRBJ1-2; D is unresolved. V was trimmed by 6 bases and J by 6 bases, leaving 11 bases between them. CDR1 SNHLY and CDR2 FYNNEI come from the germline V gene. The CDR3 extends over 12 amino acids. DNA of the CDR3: TGTGCCAGCAGGTCTGGAGGGAATGGCTACACCTTC. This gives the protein CASRSGGNGYTF. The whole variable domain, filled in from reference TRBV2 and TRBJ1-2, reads EPEVTQTPSHQVTQMGQEVILRCVPISNHLYFYWYRQILGQKVEFLVSFYNNEISEKSEIFDDQFSVERPDGSNFTLKIRSTKLEDSAMYFCASRSGGNGYTFGSGTRLTVV.

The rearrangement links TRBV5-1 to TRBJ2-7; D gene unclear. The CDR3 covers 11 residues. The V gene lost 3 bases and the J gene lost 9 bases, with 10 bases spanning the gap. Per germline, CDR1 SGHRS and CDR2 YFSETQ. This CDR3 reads CASSSQFGQYF. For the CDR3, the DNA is TGCGCCAGCAGCTCTCAATTCGGGCAGTACTTC.

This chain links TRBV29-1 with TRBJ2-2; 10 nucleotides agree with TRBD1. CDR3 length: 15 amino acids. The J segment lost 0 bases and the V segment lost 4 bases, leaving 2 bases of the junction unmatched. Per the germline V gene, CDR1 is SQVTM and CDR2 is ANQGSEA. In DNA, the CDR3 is TGCAGCGTTGGGGACAGGGGAACGAACACCGGGGAGCTGTTTTTT. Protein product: CSVGDRGTNTGELFF.

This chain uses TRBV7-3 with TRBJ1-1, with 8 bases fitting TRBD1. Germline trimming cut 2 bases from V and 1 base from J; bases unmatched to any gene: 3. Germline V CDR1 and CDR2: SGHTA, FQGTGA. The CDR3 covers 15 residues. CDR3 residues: CASSLSGTGNTEAFF. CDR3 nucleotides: TGTGCCAGCAGCTTATCCGGGACAGGGAACACTGAAGCTTTCTTT.

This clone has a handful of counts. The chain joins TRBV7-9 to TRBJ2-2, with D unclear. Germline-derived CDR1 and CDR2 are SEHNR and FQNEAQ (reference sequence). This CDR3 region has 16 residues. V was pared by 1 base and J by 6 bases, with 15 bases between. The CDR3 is CASSLGSSLIAGELFF. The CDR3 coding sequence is TGTGCCAGCAGCTTAGGTAGCTCCTTAATAGCCGGGGAGCTGTTTTTT.

CDR3 bases: TGTGCCAGCAGCTTAACTGGGCGGGTGCCGCTCCACAATGAGCAGTTCTTC. Protein: CASSLTGRVPLHNEQFF. This chain joins TRBV7-3 and TRBJ2-1; tentatively, D is TRBD2 (5 bases). Germline V gives CDR1 SGHTA, CDR2 FQGTGA. This CDR3 region has 17 residues. V was cut by 0 bases and J by 5 bases, with 17 bases left in between. Full variable domain (missing parts from reference TRBV7-3 and TRBJ2-1): GAGVSQTPSNKVTEKGKYVELRCDPISGHTALYWYRQSLGQGPEFLIYFQGTGAADDSGLPNDRFFAVRPEGSVSTLKIQRTERGDSAVYLCASSLTGRVPLHNEQFFGPGTRLTVL.